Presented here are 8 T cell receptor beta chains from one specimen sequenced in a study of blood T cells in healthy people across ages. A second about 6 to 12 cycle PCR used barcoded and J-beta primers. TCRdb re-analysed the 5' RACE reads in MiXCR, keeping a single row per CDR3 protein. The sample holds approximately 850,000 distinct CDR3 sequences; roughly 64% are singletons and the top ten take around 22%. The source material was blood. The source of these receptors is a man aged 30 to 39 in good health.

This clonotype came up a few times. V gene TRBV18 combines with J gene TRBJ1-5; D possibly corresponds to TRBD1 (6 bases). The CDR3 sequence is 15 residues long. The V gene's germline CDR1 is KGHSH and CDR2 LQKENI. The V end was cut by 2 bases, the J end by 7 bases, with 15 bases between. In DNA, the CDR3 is TGTGCCAGCTCACCAGGAGGGGGAGGGCAACAGCCCCAGCATTTT. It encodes CASSPGGGGQQPQHF.

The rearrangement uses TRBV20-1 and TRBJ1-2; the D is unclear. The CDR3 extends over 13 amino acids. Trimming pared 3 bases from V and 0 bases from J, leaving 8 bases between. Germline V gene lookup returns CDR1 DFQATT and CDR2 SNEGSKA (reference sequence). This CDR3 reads CSASHGSNYGYTF. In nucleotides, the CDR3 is TGCAGTGCTAGCCACGGCTCTAACTATGGCTACACCTTC.

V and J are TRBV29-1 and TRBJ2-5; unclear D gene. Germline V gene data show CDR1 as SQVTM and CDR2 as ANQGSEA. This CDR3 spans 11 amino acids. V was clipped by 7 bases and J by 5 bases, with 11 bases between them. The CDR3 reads CSGGTDETQYF. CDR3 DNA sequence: TGCAGCGGTGGAACGGATGAGACCCAGTACTTC.

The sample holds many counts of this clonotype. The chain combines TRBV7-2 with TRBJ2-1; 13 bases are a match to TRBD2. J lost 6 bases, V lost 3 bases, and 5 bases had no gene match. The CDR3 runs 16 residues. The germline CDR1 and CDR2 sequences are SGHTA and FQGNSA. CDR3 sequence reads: CASSLGTSGNLNEQFF. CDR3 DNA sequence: TGTGCCAGCAGCTTGGGGACTAGCGGGAACCTCAATGAGCAGTTCTTC.

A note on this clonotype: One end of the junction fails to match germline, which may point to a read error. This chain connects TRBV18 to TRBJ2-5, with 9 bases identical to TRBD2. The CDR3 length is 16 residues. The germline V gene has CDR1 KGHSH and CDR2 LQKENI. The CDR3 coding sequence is TGTGACAGCTCATACATAGCGGGGGCCAAGCAAGAGACCCAGTACTTC. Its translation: CDSSYIAGAKQETQYF.

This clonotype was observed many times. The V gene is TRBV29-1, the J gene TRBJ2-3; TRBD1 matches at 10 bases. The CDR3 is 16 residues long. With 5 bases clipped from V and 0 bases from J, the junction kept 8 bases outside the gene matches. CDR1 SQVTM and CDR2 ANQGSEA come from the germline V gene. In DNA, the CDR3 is TGCAGCGTTACAGACAGGGGGCCCACTAGCACAGATACGCAGTATTTT. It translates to CSVTDRGPTSTDTQYF.

DNA for the CDR3: TGCAGTGCTAGAGATATGACGATTCAGCCCCAGCATTTT. It translates to CSARDMTIQPQHF. The chain carries TRBV20-1 and TRBJ1-5; D is uncertain. V was cut by 0 bases and J by 6 bases, with 9 bases left in between. CDR1 and CDR2 (germline): DFQATT, SNEGSKA (reference sequence). The CDR3 has 13 amino acids.

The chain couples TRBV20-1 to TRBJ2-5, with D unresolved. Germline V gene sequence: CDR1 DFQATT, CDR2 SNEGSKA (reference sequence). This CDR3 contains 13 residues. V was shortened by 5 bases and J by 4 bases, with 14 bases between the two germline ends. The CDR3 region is CSAVGPSGETQYF. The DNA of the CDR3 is TGCAGTGCTGTAGGGCCCTCTGGAGAGACCCAGTACTTC.